A single sample is the source of the 7 T cell receptor beta chains below, sequenced in a study of regulatory T cells. General study findings and limits: In CD3G-deficient patients, conventional CD4+ T cells were enriched for hydrophobic CDR3 residues at positions 6 and 7.

For these TCRs, the target antigens are not known. The primer mix had 52 TRBV and 13 TRBJ primers. The method was immunoSEQ multiplex PCR; TCRdb's version includes in-frame clones alone and lacks a portion of them. The sample has around 29,000 clones; roughly 92% are singletons. The sample consisted of conventional CD4+ T cells sorted from blood. These receptors came from a young adult with CD3G deficiency.

The chain recombines TRBV6-1 with TRBJ2-1; D may be TRBD1 or TRBD2 (5 bases each). The length of the CDR3 is 15 residues. Looked up from germline, CDR1 is MNHNS and CDR2 is SASEGT. Deletions cut 7 bases from V and 0 bases from J, with 13 bases between. The CDR3 loop reads CASTLGTRSYNEQFF. The CDR3 coding sequence is TGTGCCAGCACCCTCGGGACCCGCTCCTACAATGAGCAGTTCTTC.

The V gene is TRBV19, the J gene TRBJ2-6; 7 bases are a match to TRBD1. V shed 5 bases, J shed 0 bases, and the junction held 7 bases outside the gene matches. CDR3 length equals 17 residues. The germline CDR1 and CDR2 sequences are LNHDA and SQIVND (reference sequence). CDR3 sequence reads: CASSGGQQSSGANVLTF. The CDR3, as DNA: TGTGCCAGTAGTGGGGGACAGCAAAGCTCTGGGGCCAACGTCCTGACTTTC.

This clone occurred a few times. J is TRBJ1-5 and V is TRBV28; unclear D gene. V was clipped by 3 bases and J by 2 bases, with 8 bases between them. Germline CDR1 MDHEN, CDR2 SYDVKM. The CDR3 has 14 residues. CDR3 nucleotide sequence: TGTGCCAGCAGTTTGTCAAGGGGCAATCAGCCCCAGCATTTT. Amino acid sequence: CASSLSRGNQPQHF.

This rearrangement joins TRBV7-2 to TRBJ2-1; 14 bases are a match to TRBD2. Trimming cost V 8 bases and J 10 bases; bases outside gene matches: 7. The CDR3 extends over 14 amino acids. Germline values: CDR1 SGHTA, CDR2 FQGNSA. The CDR3 protein is CASLDGTSGREQFF. CDR3 bases: TGTGCCAGCTTGGACGGGACTAGCGGGAGAGAGCAGTTCTTC.

This sequence joins TRBV6-1 and TRBJ2-6; 7 bases line up with TRBD2. V lost 1 base, J lost 7 bases, and 4 bases stayed unmatched. This CDR3 comprises 15 residues. Germline V gene lookup returns CDR1 MNHNS and CDR2 SASEGT. CDR3 sequence (DNA): TGTGCCAGCAGTGAAGGGGGAGCGGGAGCCAACGTCCTGACTTTC. This encodes CASSEGGAGANVLTF.

The V gene is TRBV7-9, the J gene TRBJ2-7; 7 bases match TRBD1. The V segment lost 2 bases and the J segment 4 bases; nucleotides outside the gene matches: 5. The CDR3 loop spans 14 amino acids. Germline CDR1 SEHNR, CDR2 FQNEAQ (reference sequence). The CDR3 region is CASSLRGQPYEQYF. CDR3 DNA: TGTGCCAGCAGCTTAAGGGGACAGCCATACGAGCAGTACTTC.

Remarks on this clone: At one end the junction does not follow the germline gene, possibly because of a read error. The chain carries TRBV19 and TRBJ1-4; D is unclear. Germline-derived CDR1 and CDR2 are LNHDA and SQIVND (reference sequence). The CDR3 is 11 residues long. In nucleotides, the CDR3 is TGTGCCAGTAGTATAGGGGAAAAACTGCTTTTT. It encodes CASSIGEKLLF.